Below are 15 T cell receptor beta chains sequenced from a single sample in a study of human T cells and chemical hapten exposure. TCRdb re-analysed the RACE reads in MiXCR, keeping a single row per CDR3 protein. Counted here are 85,000 or so distinct CDR3 sequences, around 10% occurring once; the ten biggest clones make up about 4.2%. Time point defined: patch test 1, 2 weeks after DPC sensitization. Described treatment: therapeutic diphenylcyclopropenone sensitization with weekly scalp DPC. The sample was whole blood, taken in connection with sensitization to the hapten diphenylcyclopropenone (DPC). The receptors originated from a woman aged 45-65 years with alopecia areata. Some clones in this sample may be carry-over from other donors' samples.

This clonotype was seen many times. Written as DNA, the CDR3 is TGTGCCAGCAGTTCCCAGGTGGGGACAGGGTTCGACGAGCAGTACTTC. Translation gives CASSSQVGTGFDEQYF. The genes are TRBV12-3 or TRBV12-4 and TRBJ2-7; 9 bases match TRBD1. V shed 4 bases and J 5 bases; nucleotides not matched to a gene: 12. The CDR3 extends over 16 amino acids.

The J gene is TRBJ2-3, the V gene TRBV3-1, with 9 bases fitting TRBD1. The CDR3 loop spans 16 amino acids. Losses at the gene ends were 1 base for V and 4 bases for J; bases not matched to a gene: 6. Germline V lookup: CDR1 LGHDT, CDR2 YNNKEL (reference sequence). CDR3 nucleotides: TGTGCCAGCAGCCAAGTTTTAGGACAGGGGTCAGATACGCAGTATTTT. As protein: CASSQVLGQGSDTQYF.

The chain couples TRBV25-1 to TRBJ2-5, with D possibly being TRBD2 (6 bases). Germline CDR1 reads MGHDK; CDR2 reads SYGVNS. Trimming took off 1 base at V and 1 base at J, with 7 bases between the two ends. The CDR3 spans 14 residues. This CDR3 reads CASSEWRGQETQYF. In DNA form, the CDR3 reads TGTGCCAGCAGTGAATGGCGGGGCCAAGAGACCCAGTACTTC.

This clonotype has at least ten counts. V gene TRBV27 combines with J gene TRBJ1-2, with 8 positions matching TRBD1. Looked up from germline, CDR1 is MNHEY and CDR2 is SMNVEV (reference sequence). The CDR3 is 14 residues long. With 7 bases clipped from V and 6 bases from J, the junction kept 10 bases outside the gene matches. DNA of the CDR3: TGTGCCAGCAAGCCCAGACAGGGGCGGGATGGCTACACCTTC. Translation: CASKPRQGRDGYTF.

The chain combines TRBV20-1 with TRBJ2-1; D is perhaps TRBD2 (7 bases). V dropped 3 bases and J dropped 9 bases, with 21 bases sitting between them. The CDR3 contains 15 residues. The germline gives CDR1 DFQATT, CDR2 SNEGSKA (reference sequence). CDR3 region: CSARYRDYTVGEQFF. In nucleotides, the CDR3 is TGCAGTGCTAGGTACAGGGACTATACAGTAGGTGAGCAGTTCTTC.

This clonotype was counted between two and nine times. The chain uses TRBV7-8 and TRBJ1-1; a weak D match, TRBD1 (6 bases). This CDR3 region has 15 residues. The ends were cut back, 6 bases at V and 4 bases at J, with 18 bases in the middle. Per the germline V gene, CDR1 is SGHVS and CDR2 is FQNEAQ. CDR3 loop: CASSQMGAGVTEAFF. The CDR3 DNA follows: TGTGCCAGCAGTCAAATGGGGGCCGGGGTCACTGAAGCTTTCTTT. The complete variable domain, with remaining parts taken from reference TRBV7-8 and TRBJ1-1, reads GAGVSQSPRYKVAKRGQDVALRCDPISGHVSLFWYQQALGQGPEFLTYFQNEAQLDKSGLPSDRFFAERPEGSVSTLKIQRTQQEDSAVYLCASSQMGAGVTEAFFGQGTRLTVV.

This sequence joins TRBV9 and TRBJ1-3; D unresolved. The CDR3 covers 15 residues. V dropped 0 bases and J dropped 0 bases, with 7 bases sitting between them. Per germline, CDR1 SGDLS and CDR2 YYNGEE. The DNA for the CDR3 is TGTGCCAGCAGCGTAGCGGCGAGCTCTGGAAACACCATATATTTT. It specifies CASSVAASSGNTIYF.

This clonotype was seen repeatedly, ten times or more. The V and J genes are TRBV9 and TRBJ1-1; D is undetermined. Germline lookup yields CDR1 SGDLS and CDR2 YYNGEE. The CDR3 covers 15 residues. Trimming stripped 0 bases from V and 2 bases from J, with 11 bases between. The CDR3 protein is CASSVDPDRNTEAFF. CDR3 in DNA: TGTGCCAGCAGCGTAGACCCTGATCGCAACACTGAAGCTTTCTTT.

This chain connects TRBV11-2 to TRBJ1-2; D perhaps matches TRBD1 (5 bases). The ends were cut back, 3 bases at V and 6 bases at J, with 17 bases in the middle. The CDR3 runs 15 residues. Germline V gene data show CDR1 as SGHAT and CDR2 as FQNNGV. The CDR3 nucleotides read TGTGCCAGCAGCTTGGAGGGAGAGGGGACTCATGGCTACACCTTC. As protein: CASSLEGEGTHGYTF.

V and J are TRBV7-9 and TRBJ2-5; 9 nucleotides line up with TRBD1. V was pared by 2 bases and J by 5 bases, with 6 bases of the junction left unmatched. The CDR3 consists of 15 residues. Germline-derived CDR1 and CDR2 are SEHNR and FQNEAQ (reference sequence). For the CDR3, the DNA is TGTGCCAGCAGCTTATACAGGGGGCCAGTGGAGACCCAGTACTTC. It yields the protein CASSLYRGPVETQYF.

This clonotype was counted many times. The rearrangement uses TRBV28 and TRBJ2-5; D is possibly TRBD1 or TRBD2 (6 bases each). The CDR3 spans 15 residues. The germline CDR1 and CDR2 sequences are MDHEN and SYDVKM. V lost 5 bases to trimming and J lost 1 base, with 14 bases between them. Here the CDR3 reads CASSLNREAQETQYF. CDR3 bases: TGTGCCAGCAGTCTGAACAGGGAGGCCCAAGAGACCCAGTACTTC.

Ten or more counts support this clonotype. V usage is TRBV7-8 and J usage is TRBJ1-1; D remains unclear. CDR3 size: 14 residues. Trimming took 2 bases from V and 2 from J, leaving 9 bases between them. CDR1 is SGHVS, CDR2 FQNEAQ, per germline. CDR3 region: CASSLYQLNTEAFF. In DNA form, the CDR3 reads TGTGCCAGCAGCTTATACCAATTAAACACTGAAGCTTTCTTT.

Many counts were recorded for this clonotype. The rearrangement joins TRBV29-1 to TRBJ2-1, with D perhaps TRBD1 (6 bases). V dropped 2 bases and J dropped 0 bases, with 8 bases sitting between them. This CDR3 contains 14 residues. The germline CDR1 and CDR2 sequences are SQVTM and ANQGSEA. As DNA, the CDR3 is TGCAGCGTTGAACAAGGGGGCTCCTACAATGAGCAGTTCTTC. Its protein is CSVEQGGSYNEQFF.

There are many counts of this clonotype. This chain joins TRBV10-2 and TRBJ2-2; 7 bases match TRBD1. Trimming cost V 4 bases and J 5 bases; bases outside gene matches: 7. The CDR3 has 15 residues. Germline assignment: CDR1 WSHSY and CDR2 SAAADI. The CDR3, as DNA: TGCGCCAGCAGTGTTTCGGGACAGCCTACCGGGGAGCTGTTTTTT. Its protein is CASSVSGQPTGELFF.

V is TRBV12-3 or TRBV12-4 and J is TRBJ1-5, with a weak D call TRBD1 (5 bases). CDR3 length equals 13 residues. Trimming stripped 8 bases from V and 2 bases from J, with 10 bases between. The CDR3 coding sequence is TGTGCCAGCGGAGGGGTTGGCAATCAGCCCCAGCATTTT. Protein product: CASGGVGNQPQHF.